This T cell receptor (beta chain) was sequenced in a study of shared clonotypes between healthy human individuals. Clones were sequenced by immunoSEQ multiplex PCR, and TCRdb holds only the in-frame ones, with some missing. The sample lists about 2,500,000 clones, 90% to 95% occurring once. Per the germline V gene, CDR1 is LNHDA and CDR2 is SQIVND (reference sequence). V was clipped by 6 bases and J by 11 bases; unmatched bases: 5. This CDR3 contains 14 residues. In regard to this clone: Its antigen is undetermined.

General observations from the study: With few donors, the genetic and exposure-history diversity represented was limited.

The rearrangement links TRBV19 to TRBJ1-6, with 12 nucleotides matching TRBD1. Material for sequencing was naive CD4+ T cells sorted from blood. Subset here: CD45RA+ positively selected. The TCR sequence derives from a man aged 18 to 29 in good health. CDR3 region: CASSRDRGRPPLHF. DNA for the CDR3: TGTGCCAGTAGCAGGGACAGGGGGCGACCACCCCTCCACTTT.